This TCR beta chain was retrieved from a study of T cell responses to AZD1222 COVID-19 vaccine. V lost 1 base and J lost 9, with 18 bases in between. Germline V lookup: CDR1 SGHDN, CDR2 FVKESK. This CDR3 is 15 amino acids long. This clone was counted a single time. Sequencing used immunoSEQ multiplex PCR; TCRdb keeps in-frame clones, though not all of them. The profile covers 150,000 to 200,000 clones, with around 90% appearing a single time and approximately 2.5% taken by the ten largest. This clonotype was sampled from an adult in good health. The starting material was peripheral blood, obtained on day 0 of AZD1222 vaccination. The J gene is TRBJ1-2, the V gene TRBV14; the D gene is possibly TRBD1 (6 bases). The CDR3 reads CASSQGTVAKRSYTF. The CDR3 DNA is TGTGCCAGCAGCCAAGGGACAGTTGCCAAGAGGAGCTACACCTTC. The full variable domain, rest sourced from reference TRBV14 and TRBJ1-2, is EAGVTQFPSHSVIEKGQTVTLRCDPISGHDNLYWYRRVMGKEIKFLLHFVKESKQDESGMPNNRFLAERTGGTYSTLKVQPAELEDSGVYFCASSQGTVAKRSYTFGSGTRLTVV.